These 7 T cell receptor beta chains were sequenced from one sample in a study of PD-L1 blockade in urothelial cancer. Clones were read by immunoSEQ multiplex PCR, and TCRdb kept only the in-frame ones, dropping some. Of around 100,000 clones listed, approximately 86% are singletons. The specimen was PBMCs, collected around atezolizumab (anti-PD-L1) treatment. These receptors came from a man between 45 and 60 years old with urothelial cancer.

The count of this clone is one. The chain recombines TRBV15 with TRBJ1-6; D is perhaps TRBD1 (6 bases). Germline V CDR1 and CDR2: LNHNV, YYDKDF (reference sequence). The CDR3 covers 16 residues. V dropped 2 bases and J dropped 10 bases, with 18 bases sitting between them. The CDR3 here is CATSRLGTGNGSPLHF. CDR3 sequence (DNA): TGTGCCACCAGCAGACTCGGCACAGGGAACGGGTCACCCCTCCACTTT.

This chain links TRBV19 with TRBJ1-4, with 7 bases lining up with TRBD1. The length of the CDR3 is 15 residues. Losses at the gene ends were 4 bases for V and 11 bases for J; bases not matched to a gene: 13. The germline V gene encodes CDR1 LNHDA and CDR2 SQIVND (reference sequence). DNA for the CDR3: TGTGCCAGTAGTACCCCCCGGACAGGCGGGTGGAAACTGTTTTTT. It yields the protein CASSTPRTGGWKLFF.

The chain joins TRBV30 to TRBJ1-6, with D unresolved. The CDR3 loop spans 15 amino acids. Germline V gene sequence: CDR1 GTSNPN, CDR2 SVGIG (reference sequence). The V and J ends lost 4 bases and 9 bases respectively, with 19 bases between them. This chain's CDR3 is CAWTILNNWASPLHF. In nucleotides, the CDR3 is TGTGCCTGGACCATCCTTAATAATTGGGCTTCACCCCTCCACTTT.

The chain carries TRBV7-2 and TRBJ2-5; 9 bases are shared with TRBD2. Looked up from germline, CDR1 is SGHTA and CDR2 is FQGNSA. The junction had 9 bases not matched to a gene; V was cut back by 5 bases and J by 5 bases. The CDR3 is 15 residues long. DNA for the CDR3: TGTGCCAGCAGCCCCGGGGGGGCGGGAGGGGAGACCCAGTACTTC. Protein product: CASSPGGAGGETQYF.

The CDR3 coding sequence is TGCGCCAGCAGGGGCCCCGCCACAGATACGCAGTATTTT. Its translation is CASRGPATDTQYF. The chain joins TRBV5-1 to TRBJ2-3, with D uncertain. V gave up 5 bases and J gave up 2 bases, with 9 bases separating them. Germline loops: CDR1 SGHRS, CDR2 YFSETQ. This CDR3 spans 13 amino acids.

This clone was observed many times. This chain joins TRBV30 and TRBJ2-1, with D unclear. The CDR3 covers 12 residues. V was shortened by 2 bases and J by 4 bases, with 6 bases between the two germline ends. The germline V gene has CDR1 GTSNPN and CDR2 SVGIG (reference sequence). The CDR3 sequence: CAWSSQYNEQFF. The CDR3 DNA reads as TGTGCCTGGAGTTCCCAATACAATGAGCAGTTCTTC.

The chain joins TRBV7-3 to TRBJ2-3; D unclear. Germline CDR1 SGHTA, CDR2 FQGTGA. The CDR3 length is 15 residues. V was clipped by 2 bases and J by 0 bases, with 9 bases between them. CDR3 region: CASSLSTGSTDTQYF. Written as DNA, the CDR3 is TGTGCCAGCAGCTTATCCACCGGTAGCACAGATACGCAGTATTTT.